The clone carrying this T cell receptor beta chain was seen a few times. Deep sequencing aimed at 1 in 200,000 to 1 in 1 million T cells' resolution. Some clones are missing from TCRdb's copy, which holds only in-frame ones; the method was immunoSEQ multiplex PCR. The table includes about 120,000 clones, approximately 58% detected once. This entry comes from a study of cytotoxic CD8 clonotypes in ibrutinib-treated CLL. Study-wide context: Patients: 11 relapsed/refractory, roughly 16 treatment-naive, around 17 IGHV unmutated. Among the samples, the mean was 255,043 productive templates and roughly 100,000 productive rearrangements.

This CDR3 is built from 14 residues. Germline lookup yields CDR1 MNHNY and CDR2 SVGAGI (reference sequence). V was pared by 5 bases and J by 2 bases, with 12 bases between. This chain connects TRBV6-6 to TRBJ1-1; D may be TRBD1 (5 bases). The sequence was collected from a human donor with chronic lymphocytic leukemia. The sequences come from PBMCs, collected after 24 months of ibrutinib treatment. In DNA, the CDR3 is TGTGCCAGCAGTGACGGACAAAGAAACACTGAAGCTTTCTTT. Protein sequence: CASSDGQRNTEAFF.